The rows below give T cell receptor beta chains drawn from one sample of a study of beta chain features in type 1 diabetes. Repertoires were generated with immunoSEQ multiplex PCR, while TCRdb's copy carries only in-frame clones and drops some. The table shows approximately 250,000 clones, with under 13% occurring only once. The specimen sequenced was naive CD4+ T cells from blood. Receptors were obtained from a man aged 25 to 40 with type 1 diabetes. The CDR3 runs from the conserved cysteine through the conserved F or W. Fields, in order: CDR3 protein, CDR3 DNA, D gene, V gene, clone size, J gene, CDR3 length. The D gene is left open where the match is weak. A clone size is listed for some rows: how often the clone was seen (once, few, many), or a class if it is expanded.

CDR3 protein: CASRGEGDTQYF
CDR3 DNA: TGTGCCAGCCGGGGGGAGGGAGATACGCAGTATTTT
D gene: TRBD2
V gene: TRBV6-5
clone size: NA
J gene: TRBJ2-3
CDR3 length: 12

CDR3 protein: CASSGPGGAGETQYF
CDR3 DNA: TGTGCCAGCAGTGGACCCGGGGGAGCCGGGGAGACCCAGTACTTC
D gene: NA
V gene: TRBV6-6
clone size: few
J gene: TRBJ2-5
CDR3 length: 15

CDR3 protein: CASGGDSTTSYTF
CDR3 DNA: TGTGCCAGCGGCGGGGATTCTACGACCAGCTACACCTTC
D gene: NA
V gene: TRBV2
clone size: few
J gene: TRBJ1-2
CDR3 length: 13

CDR3 protein: CASSLGTASNTEAFF
CDR3 DNA: TGTGCCAGCAGCTTGGGGACAGCTAGCAACACTGAAGCTTTCTTT
D gene: NA
V gene: TRBV5-4
clone size: NA
J gene: TRBJ1-1
CDR3 length: 15

CDR3 protein: CASRKPRGRTEAFF
CDR3 DNA: TGTGCCAGCAGGAAGCCCAGGGGGCGGACTGAAGCTTTCTTT
D gene: TRBD1
V gene: TRBV2
clone size: NA
J gene: TRBJ1-1
CDR3 length: 14

CDR3 protein: CASTLTNTGELFF
CDR3 DNA: TGTGCCAGCACTCTAACGAACACCGGGGAGCTGTTTTTT
D gene: NA
V gene: TRBV25-1
clone size: few
J gene: TRBJ2-2
CDR3 length: 13

CDR3 protein: CASSAARYSTDTQYF
CDR3 DNA: TGTGCCAGCAGCGCAGCTAGGTATAGCACAGATACGCAGTATTTT
D gene: NA
V gene: TRBV9
clone size: NA
J gene: TRBJ2-3
CDR3 length: 15

CDR3 protein: CASSPRGDMNTEAFF
CDR3 DNA: TGTGCCAGCTCCCCACGGGGCGATATGAACACTGAAGCTTTCTTT
D gene: NA
V gene: TRBV18
clone size: NA
J gene: TRBJ1-1
CDR3 length: 15

CDR3 protein: CASSYDHSGTGELFF
CDR3 DNA: TGTGCCAGCAGTTACGACCACTCGGGCACCGGGGAGCTGTTTTTT
D gene: NA
V gene: TRBV6-5
clone size: few
J gene: TRBJ2-2
CDR3 length: 15

CDR3 protein: CAWGYDRRQPQHF
CDR3 DNA: TGTGCCTGGGGATATGACAGGCGCCAGCCCCAGCATTTT
D gene: NA
V gene: TRBV30
clone size: NA
J gene: TRBJ1-5
CDR3 length: 13

CDR3 protein: CASSPRDRDSNYGYTF
CDR3 DNA: TGTGCCAGCTCACCTCGGGACAGGGATTCTAACTATGGCTACACCTTC
D gene: TRBD1
V gene: TRBV18
clone size: few
J gene: TRBJ1-2
CDR3 length: 16

CDR3 protein: CASSLTGLEAFF
CDR3 DNA: TGTGCCAGCAGTTTAACTGGGCTTGAAGCTTTCTTT
D gene: NA
V gene: TRBV28
clone size: few
J gene: TRBJ1-1
CDR3 length: 12

CDR3 protein: CSATGGEANEQFF
CDR3 DNA: TGCAGCGCAACAGGGGGCGAGGCGAATGAGCAGTTCTTC
D gene: TRBD1
V gene: TRBV29-1
clone size: few
J gene: TRBJ2-1
CDR3 length: 13

CDR3 protein: CASSPDSSYEQYF
CDR3 DNA: TGTGCCAGCTCACCAGACAGCTCCTACGAGCAGTACTTC
D gene: NA
V gene: TRBV18
clone size: NA
J gene: TRBJ2-7
CDR3 length: 13

CDR3 protein: CSTGTDYEQYF
CDR3 DNA: TGCAGCACCGGGACAGATTACGAGCAGTACTTC
D gene: TRBD1
V gene: TRBV20-1
clone size: NA
J gene: TRBJ2-7
CDR3 length: 11

CDR3 protein: CASSQAGFEENLPPYEQYF
CDR3 DNA: TGTGCCAGCAGCCAGGCGGGCTTTGAGGAAAACCTTCCACCTTACGAGCAGTACTTC
D gene: NA
V gene: TRBV21-1
clone size: few
J gene: TRBJ2-7
CDR3 length: 19